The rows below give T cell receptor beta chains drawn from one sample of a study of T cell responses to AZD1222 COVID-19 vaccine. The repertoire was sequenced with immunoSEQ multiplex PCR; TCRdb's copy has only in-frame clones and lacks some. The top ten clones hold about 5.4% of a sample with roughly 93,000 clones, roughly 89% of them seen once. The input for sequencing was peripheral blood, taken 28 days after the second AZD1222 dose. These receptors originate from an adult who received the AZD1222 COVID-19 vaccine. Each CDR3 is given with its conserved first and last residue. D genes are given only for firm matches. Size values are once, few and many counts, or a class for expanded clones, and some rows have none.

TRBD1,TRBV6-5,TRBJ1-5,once,CASRGTGLNQPQHF,TGTGCCAGCAGGGGGACAGGACTAAATCAGCCCCAGCATTTT
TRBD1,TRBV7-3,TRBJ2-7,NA,CASSQTTGGEQYF,TGTGCCAGCAGCCAAACGACAGGGGGCGAGCAGTACTTC
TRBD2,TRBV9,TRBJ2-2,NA,CASSVLIAGGLGELFF,TGTGCCAGCAGCGTATTAATAGCGGGGGGACTCGGGGAGCTGTTTTTT
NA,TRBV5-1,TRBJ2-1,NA,CASSLQELYNEQFF,TGCGCCAGCAGCTTGCAGGAGCTCTACAATGAGCAGTTCTTC
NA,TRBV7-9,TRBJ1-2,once,CASSLAQGFTLDYGYTF,TGTGCCAGCAGCTTAGCACAGGGTTTTACCCTAGACTATGGCTACACCTTC
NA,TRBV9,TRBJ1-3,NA,CASSPRQASSGNTIYF,TGTGCCAGCAGCCCCCGACAGGCGAGCTCTGGAAACACCATATATTTT
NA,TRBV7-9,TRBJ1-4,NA,CASSRDVRHEKLFF,TGTGCCAGCAGCCGGGACGTAAGACATGAAAAACTGTTTTTT
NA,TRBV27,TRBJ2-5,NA,CASSQGPETQYF,TGTGCCAGCAGCCAGGGTCCGGAGACCCAGTACTTC
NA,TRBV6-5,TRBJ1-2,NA,CASGPQAANYGYTF,TGTGCCAGCGGACCACAGGCCGCTAACTATGGCTACACCTTC
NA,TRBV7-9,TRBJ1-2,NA,CASSLGLGEGYTF,TGTGCCAGCAGCTTAGGGCTGGGGGAAGGCTACACCTTC
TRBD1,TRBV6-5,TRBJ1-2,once,CATATGGEKNYGYTF,TGTGCCACCGCGACAGGGGGCGAGAAAAACTATGGCTACACCTTC
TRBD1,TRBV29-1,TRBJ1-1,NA,CSVGPGQGARGEAFF,TGCAGCGTTGGGCCGGGACAGGGGGCTCGAGGTGAAGCTTTCTTT
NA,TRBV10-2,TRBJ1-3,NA,CASSRESGNTIYF,TGCGCCAGCAGTCGCGAGTCCGGAAACACCATATATTTT
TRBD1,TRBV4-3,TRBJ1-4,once,CASSQDGQGANEKLFF,TGCGCCAGCAGCCAAGATGGACAGGGGGCTAATGAAAAACTGTTTTTT
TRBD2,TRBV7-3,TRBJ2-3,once,CASSLSGGEADTQYF,TGTGCCAGCAGCTTGAGCGGGGGGGAAGCAGATACGCAGTATTTT
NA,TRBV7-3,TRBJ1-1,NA,CASSFSNQGFSEAFF,TGTGCCAGCAGCTTTAGTAACCAGGGATTTTCTGAAGCTTTCTTT
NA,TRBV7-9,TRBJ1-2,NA,CASSLGDYGYTF,TGTGCCAGCAGCTTAGGGGACTATGGCTACACCTTC
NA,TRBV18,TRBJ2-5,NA,CASSPDFGSQETQYF,TGTGCCAGCTCCCCCGACTTCGGTTCCCAAGAGACCCAGTACTTC
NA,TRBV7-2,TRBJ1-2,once,CASSSTGTINYGYTF,TGTGCCAGCAGCTCTACAGGGACAATTAACTATGGCTACACCTTC
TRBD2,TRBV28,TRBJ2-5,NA,CASSFFGSGGEETQYF,TGTGCCAGCAGTTTTTTTGGTAGCGGGGGGGAAGAGACCCAGTACTTC